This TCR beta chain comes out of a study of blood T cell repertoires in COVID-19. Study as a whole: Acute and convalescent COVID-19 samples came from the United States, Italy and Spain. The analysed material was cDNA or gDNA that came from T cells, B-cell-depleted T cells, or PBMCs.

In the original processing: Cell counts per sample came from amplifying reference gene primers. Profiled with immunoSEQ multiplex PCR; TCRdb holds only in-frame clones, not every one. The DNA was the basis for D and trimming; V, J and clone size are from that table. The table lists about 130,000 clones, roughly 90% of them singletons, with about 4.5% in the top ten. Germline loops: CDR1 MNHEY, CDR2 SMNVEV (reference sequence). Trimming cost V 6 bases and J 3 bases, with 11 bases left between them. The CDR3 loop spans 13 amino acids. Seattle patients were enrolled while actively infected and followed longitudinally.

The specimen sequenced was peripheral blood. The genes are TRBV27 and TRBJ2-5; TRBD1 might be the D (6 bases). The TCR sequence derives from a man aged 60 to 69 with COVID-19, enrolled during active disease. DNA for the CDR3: TGTGCCAGCAGGCCGAGGACAGAAGAGACCCAGTACTTC. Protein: CASRPRTEETQYF.